What follows are 2 T cell receptor beta chains derived from one specimen sequenced in a study of cytomegalovirus exposure and HLA in healthy donors (dated by TCRdb to between 2016 and 2019). Libraries were constructed by the immunoSEQ multiplex PCR assay. For the multiplex PCR, a mixture combining 60 forward primers for TCR Vbeta segments and 13 reverse primers for TCR Jbeta segments was used. TCRdb obtained this table from immuneACCESS and retained in-frame rearrangements with V and J assigned. These tables miss some clones; where compared with another copy, unresolved V genes account for less than half of the shortfall, and the remainder is unexplained. Present in this sample are some 140,000 clones, approximately 80% of which were seen just once. In total, the top ten clones hold 1.3% to 1.5% of the sample. Specimen: PBMCs. These TCRs come from a woman aged 40 to 50 in good health and CMV-seronegative.

The genes are TRBV6-5 and TRBJ1-1; 9 bases are shared with TRBD1. The V and J ends lost 2 bases and 5 bases, in that order; junction bases with no gene match: 6. Germline lookup yields CDR1 MNHEY and CDR2 SVGAGI. The CDR3 has 15 residues. CDR3 sequence: CASSYKGQGITEAFF. The CDR3 nucleotides read TGTGCCAGCAGTTACAAGGGACAGGGTATTACTGAAGCTTTCTTT.

The gene calls are TRBV19 and TRBJ1-4, with 7 bases identical to TRBD1. The CDR3 consists of 13 residues. Germline CDR1 reads LNHDA; CDR2 reads SQIVND (reference sequence). The J segment lost 13 bases and the V segment lost 5 bases, leaving 10 bases of the junction unmatched. CDR3 coding DNA: TGTGCCAGTAGTTCCGAAGGGGGCCTTAGACTGTTTTTT. Its protein is CASSSEGGLRLFF.